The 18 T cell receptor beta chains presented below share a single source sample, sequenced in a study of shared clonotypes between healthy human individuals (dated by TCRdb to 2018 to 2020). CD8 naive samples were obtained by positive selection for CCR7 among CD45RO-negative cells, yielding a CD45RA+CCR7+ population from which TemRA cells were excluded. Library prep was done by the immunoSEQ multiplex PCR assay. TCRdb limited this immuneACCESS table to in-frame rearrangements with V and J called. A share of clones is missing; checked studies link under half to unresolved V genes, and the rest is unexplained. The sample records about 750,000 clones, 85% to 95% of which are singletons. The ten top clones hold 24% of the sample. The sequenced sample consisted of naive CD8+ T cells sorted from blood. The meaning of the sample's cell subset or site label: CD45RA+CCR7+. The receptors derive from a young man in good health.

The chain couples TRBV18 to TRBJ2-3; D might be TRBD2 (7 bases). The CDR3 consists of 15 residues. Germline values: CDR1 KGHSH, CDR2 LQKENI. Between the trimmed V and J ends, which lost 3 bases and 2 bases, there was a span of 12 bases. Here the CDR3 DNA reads TGTGCCAGCTCACCCCGCCGGGGGGCCACAGATACGCAGTATTTT. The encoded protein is CASSPRRGATDTQYF.

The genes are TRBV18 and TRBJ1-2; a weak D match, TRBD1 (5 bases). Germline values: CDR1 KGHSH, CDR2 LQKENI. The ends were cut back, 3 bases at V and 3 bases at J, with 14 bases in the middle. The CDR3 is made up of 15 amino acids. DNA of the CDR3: TGTGCCAGCTCACCGACGGGACGGGACTACTATGGCTACACCTTC. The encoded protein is CASSPTGRDYYGYTF.

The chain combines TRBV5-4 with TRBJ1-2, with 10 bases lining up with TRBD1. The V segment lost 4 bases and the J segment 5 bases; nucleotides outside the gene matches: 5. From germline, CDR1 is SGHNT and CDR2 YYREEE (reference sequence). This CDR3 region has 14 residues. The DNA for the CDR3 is TGTGCCAGCAGCGGGACAGGGGCCTCGTATGGCTACACCTTC. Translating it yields CASSGTGASYGYTF.

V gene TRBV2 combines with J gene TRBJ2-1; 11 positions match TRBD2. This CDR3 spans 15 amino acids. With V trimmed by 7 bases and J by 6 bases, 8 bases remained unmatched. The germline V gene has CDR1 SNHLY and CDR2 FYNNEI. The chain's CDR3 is CASKGGSGRANEQFF. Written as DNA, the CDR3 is TGTGCCAGCAAAGGGGGTAGCGGGAGGGCCAATGAGCAGTTCTTC.

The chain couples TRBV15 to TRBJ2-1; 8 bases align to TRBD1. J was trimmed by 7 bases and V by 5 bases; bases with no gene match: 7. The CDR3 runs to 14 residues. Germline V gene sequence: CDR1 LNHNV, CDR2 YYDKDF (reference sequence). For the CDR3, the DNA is TGTGCCACCAGCTCCCGGACAGGGAGGAATGAGCAGTTCTTC. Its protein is CATSSRTGRNEQFF.

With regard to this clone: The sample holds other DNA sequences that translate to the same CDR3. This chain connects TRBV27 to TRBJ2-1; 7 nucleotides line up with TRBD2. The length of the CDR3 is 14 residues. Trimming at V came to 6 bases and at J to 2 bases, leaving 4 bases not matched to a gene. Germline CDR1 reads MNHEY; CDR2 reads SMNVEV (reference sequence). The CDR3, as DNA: TGTGCCAGCAGCCCGGGGGGTCCCTACAATGAGCAGTTCTTC. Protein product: CASSPGGPYNEQFF.

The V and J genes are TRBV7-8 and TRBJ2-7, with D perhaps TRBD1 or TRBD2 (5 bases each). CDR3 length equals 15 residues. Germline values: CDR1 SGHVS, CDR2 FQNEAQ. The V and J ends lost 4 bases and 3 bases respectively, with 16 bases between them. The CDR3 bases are TGTGCCAGCAGCTCGGGACCTCCCGCGCGCTACGAGCAGTACTTC. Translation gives CASSSGPPARYEQYF.

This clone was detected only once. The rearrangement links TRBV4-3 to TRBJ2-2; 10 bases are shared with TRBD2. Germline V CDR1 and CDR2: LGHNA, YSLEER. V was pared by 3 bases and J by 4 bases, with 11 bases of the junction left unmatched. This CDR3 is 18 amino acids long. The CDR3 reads CASSHIFTGTSVTGELFF. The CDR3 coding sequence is TGCGCCAGCAGCCACATATTCACCGGGACTAGCGTCACCGGGGAGCTGTTTTTT.

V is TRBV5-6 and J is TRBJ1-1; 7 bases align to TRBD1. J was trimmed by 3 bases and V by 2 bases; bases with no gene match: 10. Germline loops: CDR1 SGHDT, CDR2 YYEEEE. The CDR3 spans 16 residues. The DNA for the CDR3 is TGTGCCAGCAGCTTCACACAGGGGAAATGGGACACTGAAGCTTTCTTT. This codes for CASSFTQGKWDTEAFF. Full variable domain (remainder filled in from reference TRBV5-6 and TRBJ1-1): DAGVTQSPTHLIKTRGQQVTLRCSPKSGHDTVSWYQQALGQGPQFIFQYYEEEERQRGNFPDRFSGHQFPNYSSELNVNALLLGDSALYLCASSFTQGKWDTEAFFGQGTRLTVV.

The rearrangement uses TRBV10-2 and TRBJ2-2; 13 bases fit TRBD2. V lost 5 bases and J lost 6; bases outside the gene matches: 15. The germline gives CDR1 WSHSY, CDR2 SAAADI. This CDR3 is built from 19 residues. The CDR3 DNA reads TGCGCCAGCAGTTCCAGCCGACTAGCGGGAGGAAAGAAAGCCGGGGAGCTGTTTTTT. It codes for CASSSSRLAGGKKAGELFF.

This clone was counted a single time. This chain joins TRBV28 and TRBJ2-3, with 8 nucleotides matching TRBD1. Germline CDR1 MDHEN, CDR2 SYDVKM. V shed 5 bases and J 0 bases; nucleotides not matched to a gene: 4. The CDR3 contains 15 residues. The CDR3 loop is CASSQDRASTDTQYF. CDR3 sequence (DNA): TGTGCCAGCAGTCAGGACAGGGCCAGCACAGATACGCAGTATTTT.

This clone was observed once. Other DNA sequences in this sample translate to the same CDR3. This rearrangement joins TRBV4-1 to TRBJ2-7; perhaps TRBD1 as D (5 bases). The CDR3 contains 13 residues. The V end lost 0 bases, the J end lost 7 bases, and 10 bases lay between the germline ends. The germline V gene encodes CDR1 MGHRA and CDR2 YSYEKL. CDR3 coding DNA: TGCGCCAGCAGCCAAGAATGGGGCTATGAGCAGTACTTC. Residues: CASSQEWGYEQYF.

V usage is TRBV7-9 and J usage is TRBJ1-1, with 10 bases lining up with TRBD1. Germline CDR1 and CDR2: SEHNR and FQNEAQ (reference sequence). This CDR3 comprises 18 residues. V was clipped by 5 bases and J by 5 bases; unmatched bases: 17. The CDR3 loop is CASSPTPGQGIVGTEAFF. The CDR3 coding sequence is TGTGCCAGCAGCCCGACCCCGGGACAGGGGATAGTAGGGACTGAAGCTTTCTTT. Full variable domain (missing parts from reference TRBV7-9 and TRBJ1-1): DTGVSQNPRHKITKRGQNVTFRCDPISEHNRLYWYRQTLGQGPEFLTYFQNEAQLEKSRLLSDRFSAERPKGSFSTLEIQRTEQGDSAMYLCASSPTPGQGIVGTEAFFGQGTRLTVV.

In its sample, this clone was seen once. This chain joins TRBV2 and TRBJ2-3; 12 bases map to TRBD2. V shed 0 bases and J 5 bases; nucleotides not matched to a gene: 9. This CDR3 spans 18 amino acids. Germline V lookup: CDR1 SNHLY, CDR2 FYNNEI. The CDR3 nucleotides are TGTGCCAGCAGTGAAGCTCCTAGCGGGAGGGCCGGGATAGATACGCAGTATTTT. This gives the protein CASSEAPSGRAGIDTQYF. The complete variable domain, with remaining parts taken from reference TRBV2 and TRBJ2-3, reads EPEVTQTPSHQVTQMGQEVILRCVPISNHLYFYWYRQILGQKVEFLVSFYNNEISEKSEIFDDQFSVERPDGSNFTLKIRSTKLEDSAMYFCASSEAPSGRAGIDTQYFGPGTRLTVL.

CDR3 amino acids: CASGLGGPEQFF. The CDR3 DNA reads as TGTGCTAGTGGTTTGGGAGGGCCTGAGCAGTTCTTC. This chain joins TRBV12-5 and TRBJ2-1, with D possibly being TRBD2 (5 bases). Per the germline V gene, CDR1 is LGHNT and CDR2 is FRNRAP. This CDR3 spans 12 amino acids. V was pared by 1 base and J by 9 bases, with 7 bases between.

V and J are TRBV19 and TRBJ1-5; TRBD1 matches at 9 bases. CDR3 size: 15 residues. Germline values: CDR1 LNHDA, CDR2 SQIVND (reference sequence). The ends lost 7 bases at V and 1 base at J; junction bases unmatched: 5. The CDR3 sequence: CASTTGGLSNQPQHF. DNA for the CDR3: TGTGCCAGTACCACAGGGGGCTTAAGCAATCAGCCCCAGCATTTT.

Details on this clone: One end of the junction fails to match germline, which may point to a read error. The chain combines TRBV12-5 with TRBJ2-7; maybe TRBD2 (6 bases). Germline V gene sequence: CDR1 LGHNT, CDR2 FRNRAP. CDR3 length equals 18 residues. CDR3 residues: CETQVAALLLKISYEQYF. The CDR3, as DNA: TGCGAAACCCAAGTAGCGGCCCTTCTCCTTAAGATCTCCTACGAGCAGTACTTC.

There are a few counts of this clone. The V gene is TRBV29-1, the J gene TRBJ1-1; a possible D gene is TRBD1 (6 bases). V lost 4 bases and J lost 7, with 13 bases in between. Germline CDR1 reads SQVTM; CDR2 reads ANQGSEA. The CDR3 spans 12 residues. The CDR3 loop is CSVALQGFEAFF. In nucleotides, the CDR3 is TGCAGCGTTGCCCTTCAGGGGTTTGAAGCTTTCTTT.